This TCR beta chain was recovered during a study of cytomegalovirus exposure and HLA in healthy donors (dated by TCRdb to 2017 to 2019). A note on the overall study: According to an earlier analysis of several hundred of the donors, about 179 million T cells yielded roughly 110 million unique TCR beta sequences and more than 250 Gb of sequence data. Approximately 300 gigabases of sequencing data and around 85 million unique TCR sequences made up an early release that covered several hundred HLA-typed donors. Of the 300 to 500 genotyped donors, 65% to 90% were placed in the genetic ancestry cluster associated with self-reported Caucasian donors. The study aimed to test whether signatures of past pathogen exposure could be identified by cataloging public T cell receptors. Using immunosequencing, the study profiled T cell repertoires from around 670 subjects and related those repertoires to cytomegalovirus serostatus. In addition to the first cohort of several hundred subjects, a separate validation cohort of approximately 130 different subjects was used. High-throughput TCR immunosequencing, statistical association of individual TCRs with disease status, and machine learning were combined to predict cytomegalovirus infection status. In a later analysis, previously published TCR beta repertoires from about 640 donors were re-analyzed and high-resolution HLA genotyping was added so that TCR occurrence patterns could be studied. Rather than drawing on any new phenotypic data, the later analysis identified candidate immune exposures from TCR beta sequences and the way those sequences occurred across donors. An earlier analysis of approximately 580 of the donors used high-throughput TCR beta sequencing to judge whether each TCR beta V gene segment behaved as functional or pseudogenic. Donor age, sex, ethnicity and CMV serostatus were compiled together with the repertoire data. A later genetic analysis used genome-wide SNP genotypes for 398 of the 666 donors, treating that subset as a discovery cohort. Every repertoire in the discovery cohort had been generated on one and the same sequencing platform. HLA typing covered class I and class II loci at four-digit resolution. Typing coverage varied by locus: roughly 629-630 donors for A, B, C, DRB1 and DQB1; more than 500 for DQA1; over 600 for DPA1; roughly 450 for DPB1. Four or five DR-DQ haplotypes were handled as single units for association and clustering because linkage in the cohort was strong. Among 300 to 500 genotyped donors of the cohort, an average of approximately 240,000 unique TCR beta nucleotide sequences was sequenced per donor, of which approximately 19% were non-productive.

According to the germline V gene (reference sequence), CDR1 reads MNHEY and CDR2 reads SMNVEV. From the cysteine through the phenylalanine, the CDR3 covers 18 amino acids. The DNA shown is the 54-base CDR3, in frame from base 1. V is clipped by 1 base and J by 0 bases, and the sequence between their germline boundaries is 13 bases long. Results and caveats for the whole study, not just this receptor: Linkage disequilibrium might explain the correlated functional status among segregating V segments, but an unknown experimental factor could not be ruled out. A later genetic analysis reported fewer N-insertions in productive TCRs among donors in an Asian-associated ancestry cluster than the roughly 700-donor mean. Roughly uniform sequencing depth across donors was assumed in presence/absence analyses, although this assumption may not hold. HLA typing was unavailable for some donors at each locus, so association tests used only the typed subset. The classifier was reported to diagnose cytomegalovirus status with high specificity and sensitivity in both the original and validation cohorts. The study gave a list of about 160 TCR beta chains associated with cytomegalovirus. Across donors, most TCR sequences were observed very rarely, whereas some public TCRs were present in many individuals. Several of the top co-occurrence clusters appeared to be linked to parvovirus B19, influenza, CMV and Epstein-Barr virus, according to a later analysis. When HLA alleles, especially DR and DQ, strongly co-occurred, TCR associations were difficult to assign to individual alleles. An association between a missense DCLRE1C variant and V-gene and J-gene trimming of TCR beta chains was found in a later genetic analysis and replicated in an independent cohort. Compared with equally common non-associated chains, HLA-associated TCR beta chains in a later analysis were more clonally expanded and had lower generation probabilities. In vitro tests confirmed that a few of the cytomegalovirus-associated TCR beta chains recognize cytomegalovirus antigens. An earlier analysis of roughly 570 of the donors showed that most TCR beta V segments appeared in productive rearrangements either about 87% or about 30% of the time, which broadly matched IMGT annotations. The authors suggested that the approach could potentially be extended to other disease states and immunological phenotypes. CMV serostatus was the only immune exposure information available for the cohort. The sequencing pipeline was judged likely to have produced a cluster of highly shared sequence variants as a technical artifact. Only TCR beta chains were sequenced in this cohort, and the absence of alpha or paired-chain data limited detectable features. A later analysis associated around 16,000 TCR beta sequences with specific HLA alleles at a false discovery rate of 0.05. A further reported finding was that TCR beta sequences accurately predicted the HLA-A and HLA-B alleles for most subjects in the first cohort. The 87-base-pair reads could not distinguish some IMGT-functional V segments, including TRBV6-2 and TRBV6-3, so those segments were excluded. In a later analysis, most CMV-associated TCR beta chains were found to appear HLA-restricted, with HLA associations seemingly driven largely by CMV exposure. Because counts were too low, 15 to 20 rarely observed V segments, including chromosome 9 orphons, were excluded from the earlier analysis of several hundred of the donors. According to a later analysis, TCR association rates differed among HLA loci, with DRB1 alleles showing the most associated TCRs and HLA-C alleles showing the fewest.

Libraries were constructed by the immunoSEQ multiplex PCR assay. For the multiplex PCR, a mixture combining 60 forward primers for TCR Vbeta segments and 13 reverse primers for TCR Jbeta segments was used. Amplification of the CDR3 region of rearranged TCR beta genes was performed with a multiplex PCR assay on genomic DNA. Amplified TCR beta libraries were sequenced as 87-base-pair reads on the Illumina HiSeq System. The published analysis was carried out like this. In a later analysis, tens of millions of unique TCR beta chains were counted across the roughly 670 repertoires, and around 11 million of these chains were shared by at least two donors. Raw reads were error-corrected and collapsed into unique sequences with a nearest-neighbor algorithm that merged closely related sequences to remove PCR and sequencing errors. CDR3 sequences were aligned to IMGT reference sequences to assign V, D and J gene segments. For a sequence to be retained, a match of at least six nucleotides was required to both a V gene segment and a J gene segment. A rearrangement was called productive if the CDR3 had no stop codons and remained in frame with V and J, and every other rearrangement was called non-productive. Following IMGT convention, CDR3 was defined as the stretch from the second conserved V-encoded cysteine to the conserved J-encoded phenylalanine. In an earlier analysis of around 540 of the donors, sequences lacking an unambiguous match to a single V gene segment were excluded. In an earlier analysis of 587 of the donors, V segments were called functional above 56.7% productive rearrangements and were called segregating when the between-donor standard deviation exceeded 5%. A statistical classification framework was developed to diagnose cytomegalovirus status using the catalog of TCR beta chain sequences. V and J gene assignment, in a later analysis, came from comparing TCR nucleotide sequences with IMGT/GENE-DB human TR gene sequences. Using the TCRdist pipeline, a later analysis assigned CDR3 sequences along with most-parsimonious VDJ recombination scenarios. A later analysis defined each TCR beta chain by its CDR3 amino acid sequence plus V-gene family, and excluded reads lacking a unique V-gene family. To address suspected cross-contamination and a sequencing artifact, a later analysis removed 550 to 750 highly shared, low-generation-probability nucleotide sequences. For each public chain, a later analysis derived a clonal expansion index from normalized ranks of inferred template counts within each repertoire. In a later analysis, generation probabilities were computed using a VDJ recombination model fitted to out-of-frame rearrangements, and the results were checked against IGoR. In a later analysis, hypergeometric tests were used to score TCR-TCR, TCR-HLA and TCR-CMV co-occurrence, with a repertoire-size bias correction applied to TCR pairs. To estimate false discovery rates, a later analysis permuted the HLA or CMV assignments 20 times. In a later analysis, co-occurring TCRs were grouped with DBSCAN, and TCRdist sequence similarity was added when clustering was performed within HLA-allele-positive subsets. Repertoires with fewer than 30,000 or more than 120,000 public chains were left out of co-occurrence clustering, as were five repertoires with anomalous nucleotide sharing. The table was pulled from immuneACCESS by TCRdb, which kept in-frame rearrangements only. Such tables lose some clones; where checked, under half of the loss comes from unresolved V genes, and the rest has no known cause. V, J and clone size derive from that table, while D and trimming were established from the DNA sequence. This sample gives around 160,000 clones in total; approximately 83% of them show up just once. In total, the top ten clones hold 7.5% to 10% of the sample.

The cohort was made up of 500 to 800 healthy bone marrow donors. Cohort members were all nominally healthy when sampled, although unrecorded immune exposures were likely present. The donor tested CMV seropositive and was one of the 289 seropositive cohort members. A peripheral blood sample was provided by each donor, and peripheral blood mononuclear cells were used for TCR beta sequencing. The Qiagen DNeasy Blood Extraction Kit was used to extract genomic DNA from the blood cell samples. Worth noting for this clone: What antigen it recognizes has not been identified. Base qualities are not recorded, but no much larger clone differs from it by a single base.

This sequence uses TRBV27 and TRBJ2-6; the best D guess is TRBD1, with 5 bases matching. This clonotype originated in a young man in good health and CMV-seropositive. Material: PBMCs. The bases read TGTGCCAGCAGTTTATATCCAGGGTTTAACTCTGGGGCCAACGTCCTGACTTTC. This codes for CASSLYPGFNSGANVLTF. With the portions outside the CDR3 filled from the reference TRBV27 and TRBJ2-6 genes, the complete variable region becomes EAQVTQNPRYLITVTGKKLTVTCSQNMNHEYMSWYRQDPGLGLRQIYYSMNVEVTDKGDVPEGYKVSRKEKRNFPLILESPSPNQTSLYFCASSLYPGFNSGANVLTFGAGSRLTVL.